This paragraph reports one T cell receptor (beta chain). Its antigen is not yet known. The sample holds no much larger clone one base away, and base qualities are not on file. This sample is part of a study of cytomegalovirus exposure and HLA in healthy donors (dated by TCRdb to 2015 to 2018). Background on the whole study: An earlier analysis of 550 to 700 of the donors reported 250 to 300 Gb of sequence data and 117 million unique TCR beta sequences from about 200 million T cells. The later analysis used no new phenotypic data to find candidate immune exposures, relying instead on TCR beta sequences and their occurrence across donors. The aim of the study was to test whether cataloging public T cell receptors could identify signatures of past pathogen exposure. Of the 398 genotyped donors, approximately 82% fell in the genetic ancestry cluster associated with self-reported Caucasian donors. A later analysis re-analyzed previously published TCR beta repertoires from hundreds of donors and added high-resolution HLA genotyping to study TCR occurrence patterns. Both class I and class II loci were covered by HLA typing, at four-digit resolution. All discovery cohort repertoires had been generated using a single sequencing platform. Along with the 666-subject first cohort, a separate validation cohort of some 130 different subjects was used. An early release covering 500 to 750 HLA-typed donors comprised roughly 300 gigabases of sequencing data and around 85 million unique TCR sequences. To predict cytomegalovirus infection status, the study brought together high-throughput TCR immunosequencing, statistical association of individual TCRs with disease status, and machine learning. Donor age, sex, ethnicity and CMV serostatus were collected together with the repertoire data. Typing coverage differed by locus: A, B, C, DRB1 and DQB1 were typed in roughly 629-630 donors, DQA1 in roughly 510, DPA1 in roughly 590, and DPB1 in approximately 450. On average, around 230,000 unique TCR beta nucleotide sequences were sequenced per donor among 300 to 500 genotyped donors of the cohort, with about 19% of those sequences being non-productive. The study used immunosequencing to profile the T cell repertoires of around 600 subjects and linked those repertoires to cytomegalovirus serostatus. An earlier analysis of 587 of the donors used high-throughput TCR beta sequencing to judge whether each TCR beta V gene segment behaved as functional or pseudogenic. Several DR-DQ haplotypes were handled as single units for association and clustering because linkage in the cohort was strong. In a later genetic analysis, genome-wide SNP genotypes for about 55% of the roughly 700 donors were used, and that subset was treated as a discovery cohort.

Germline trimming: 5 bases from V, 5 bases from J; junction bases outside gene matches: 8. Including cysteine and phenylalanine, the CDR3 has 14 amino acids. Of the read, only the CDR3 DNA is kept; its 42 bases are in frame from base 1. For CDR1 and CDR2, the germline V gene (reference sequence) lists SEHNR and FQNEAQ. The cohort was made up of 650 to 700 healthy bone marrow donors. At the time of sampling, all cohort members were nominally healthy, though unrecorded immune exposures were likely present. The donor was CMV seronegative and belonged to the group of around 400 seronegative cohort members. Each donor provided a peripheral blood sample, and peripheral blood mononuclear cells were used for TCR beta sequencing. The Qiagen DNeasy Blood Extraction Kit was used to extract genomic DNA from the blood cell samples. The full study reports these points: A later analysis found that TCR association rates varied across HLA loci, with DRB1 alleles showing the most associated TCRs and HLA-C alleles the fewest. A later genetic analysis associated a missense DCLRE1C variant with V-gene and J-gene trimming of TCR beta chains, and an independent cohort replicated the association. A later analysis found that HLA-associated TCR beta chains were more clonally expanded and had lower generation probabilities than equally common non-associated chains. The study gave a list of under 200 TCR beta chains associated with cytomegalovirus. Immune exposure information for the cohort was limited to CMV serostatus. Strong co-occurrence of HLA alleles, especially DR and DQ, made assigning TCR associations to individual alleles difficult. Most CMV-associated TCR beta chains appeared to be HLA-restricted in a later analysis, and the HLA associations seemed to be driven largely by CMV exposure. Across donors, most TCR sequences were observed very rarely, whereas some public TCRs were present in many individuals. Roughly 15 rarely observed V segments, including chromosome 9 orphons, were excluded from the earlier analysis of a few hundred of the donors because counts were too low. A later analysis associated 16,951 TCR beta sequences with specific HLA alleles at a false discovery rate of 0.05. The sequencing pipeline was judged likely to have produced a cluster of highly shared sequence variants as a technical artifact. This cohort had only TCR beta chains sequenced, and the lack of alpha or paired-chain data limited which features could be detected. A further reported finding was that TCR beta sequences accurately predicted the HLA-A and HLA-B alleles for most subjects in the first cohort. In vitro tests confirmed that three of the cytomegalovirus-associated TCR beta chains recognize cytomegalovirus antigens. In an earlier analysis of fewer than 700 of the donors, most TCR beta V segments appeared in productive rearrangements about 87% or about 30% of the time, broadly matching IMGT annotations. The 87-base-pair reads could not distinguish some IMGT-functional V segments, including TRBV6-2 and TRBV6-3, so those segments were excluded. Because HLA typing was missing for some donors at each locus, association tests included only the typed subset. Linkage disequilibrium might explain the correlated functional status among segregating V segments, but an unknown experimental factor could not be ruled out. In both the original and validation cohorts, the classifier was reported to diagnose cytomegalovirus status with high specificity and sensitivity. The presence/absence analyses assumed that sequencing depth was roughly uniform across donors, and that assumption may not be true. A later analysis reported that several top co-occurrence clusters appeared linked to parvovirus B19, influenza, CMV and Epstein-Barr virus. The authors suggested that the approach could potentially be generalized to other disease states and immunological phenotypes. A later genetic analysis reported fewer N-insertions in productive TCRs among donors in an Asian-associated ancestry cluster than the roughly 620-donor mean.

The library was obtained by the immunoSEQ multiplex PCR assay. For the multiplex PCR, a mixture combining 60 forward primers for TCR Vbeta segments and 13 reverse primers for TCR Jbeta segments was used. The CDR3 region of rearranged TCR beta genes was amplified from genomic DNA by a multiplex PCR assay. Amplified TCR beta libraries were sequenced as 87-base-pair reads on the Illumina HiSeq System. Per the source publication's procedure: A later analysis tallied tens of millions of unique TCR beta chains across the 666 repertoires, and about 10 million of those chains were shared by two or more donors. Raw reads were error-corrected and collapsed into unique sequences by a nearest-neighbor algorithm in which closely related sequences were merged to remove PCR and sequencing errors. Alignment of CDR3 sequences to IMGT reference sequences was used to assign V, D and J gene segments. For a sequence to be retained, a match of at least six nucleotides to both a V gene segment and a J gene segment was required. Rearrangements were classified as productive when the CDR3 lacked stop codons and remained in frame with V and J, and all other rearrangements were classified as non-productive. CDR3 was defined by IMGT convention, running from the second conserved V-encoded cysteine to the conserved J-encoded phenylalanine. The earlier analysis of 500 to 650 of the donors excluded any sequence lacking an unambiguous match to a single V gene segment. In an earlier analysis of approximately 560 of the donors, a V segment was called functional when productive rearrangements were above 56.7%, and segregating when the standard deviation between donors exceeded 5%. A statistical classification framework was built to diagnose cytomegalovirus status from the catalog of TCR beta chain sequences. A later analysis assigned V and J genes by comparing TCR nucleotide sequences with IMGT/GENE-DB human TR gene sequences. A later analysis assigned CDR3 sequences and most-parsimonious VDJ recombination scenarios with the TCRdist pipeline. In a later analysis, each TCR beta chain was defined by its CDR3 amino acid sequence together with its V-gene family, and reads without a unique V-gene family were excluded. To address suspected cross-contamination and a sequencing artifact, a later analysis removed 592 highly shared, low-generation-probability nucleotide sequences. For each public chain, a later analysis derived a clonal expansion index from normalized ranks of inferred template counts within each repertoire. In a later analysis, generation probabilities were computed with a VDJ recombination model fitted to out-of-frame rearrangements, and the resulting probabilities were checked against IGoR. A later analysis scored TCR-TCR, TCR-HLA and TCR-CMV co-occurrence with hypergeometric tests, applying a repertoire-size bias correction to TCR pairs. In a later analysis, false discovery rates were estimated by permuting HLA or CMV assignments 20 times. In a later analysis, co-occurring TCRs were grouped using DBSCAN, and TCRdist sequence similarity was added for clustering within HLA-allele-positive subsets. For co-occurrence clustering, repertoires with fewer than 30,000 or more than 120,000 public chains were excluded, along with roughly 5 repertoires with anomalous nucleotide sharing. TCRdb took over this immuneACCESS table, retaining in-frame rearrangements with V and J assigned. Such tables are incomplete; in checked studies, under half of the missing clones stem from an unresolved V gene, and the remainder is unexplained. That table furnishes V, J and clone size, whereas the DNA furnished D and trimming. The table for this sample lists around 160,000 clones; 60% to 80% of them were counted only once. 1.4% of the sample rests with the top ten.

This receptor was identified in a male donor in good health and CMV-seronegative. Source material: PBMCs. The rearranged segments are TRBV7-9 and TRBJ2-5; TRBD2 agrees with 7 junctional bases. The sequence in DNA is TGTGCCAGCAGCCCGACAGCGGGGAAGGAGACCCAGTACTTC. Translated, it gives CASSPTAGKETQYF.